This T cell receptor (beta chain) derives from a study of CD8+CD57+ T cells in acquired aplastic anemia. The wider study: Sorted CD4+ and CD8+ cells gave a mean 3.2 ug DNA, range roughly 0.19 to 27.4 ug.

CDR3 and TCR beta VDJ profiling relied on a genomic DNA template. Via MiXCR, TCRdb re-called the reads, giving one row per CDR3 protein. Among around 50,000 distinct CDR3 sequences listed, approximately 52% were seen once. Study-wide points: A significant difference in CD8+ Simpson's diversity between patients and controls was not found. In common between the patients and the controls were some 29 CD8+ CDR3 sequences.

The patients chosen for sequencing had shown expansion of CD8+CD57+ cells (detected by flow cytometry). This clonotype occurred once. The antigen remains undetermined. Germline V lookup: CDR1 LNHNV, CDR2 YYDKDF (reference sequence). The length of the CDR3 is 15 residues. V shed 3 bases, J shed 8 bases, and the junction held 11 bases outside the gene matches. The receptor's source is a human donor with aplastic anemia. Sequencing used sorted CD4+, CD8+, or CD8+CD57+ T cells (not recorded which) from PBMCs. J is TRBJ2-7 and V is TRBV15; 9 bases are shared with TRBD2. CDR3 in DNA: TGTGCCACCAGCAGGGGTAAAGGAGCGGGAGGCAAGCAGTACTTC. Translation gives CATSRGKGAGGKQYF.